This TCR beta chain was retrieved from a study of T cells in Graves' hyperthyroidism and ophthalmopathy (dated by TCRdb to the late 2010s). In the study overall: Peripheral blood samples were taken at initial diagnosis, before any treatment was given. To identify distinguishing TCR V-J signatures, a discovery cohort of around 98 patients was used, comprising some 43 with Graves' ophthalmopathy and 57 with stable Graves' hyperthyroidism. After sampling, hyperthyroidism patients received methimazole starting at 30 mg daily, and ophthalmopathy patients received high-dose intravenous methylprednisolone. Whether ophthalmopathy could be predicted prospectively was tested in an independent validation cohort made up of approximately 19 hyperthyroidism patients plus 17 patients who later progressed to ophthalmopathy. The 90 to 100 discovery patients were randomly divided into training and test sets at a 7:3 ratio. According to the paper, TCR Vbeta CDR3 sequencing was carried out on 135 peripheral blood samples, which came from under 50 ophthalmopathy, approximately 72 hyperthyroidism and about 17 progressor patients. The study also compared thyroid tissue and blood T-cell repertoires from five or six Graves' hyperthyroidism patients. Summary of the overall study and its limitations: No statistical method was used to fix the sample size in advance, and group allocation was not hidden from the investigators. A 13 V-J signature model separated ophthalmopathy from stable hyperthyroidism, with about 90% sensitivity and 81% to 82% specificity in cross-validation and 80%/75% in testing. Most expanded thyroid clonotypes (frequency above 0.001) were also found in blood, which suggests that blood repertoires may mirror thyroid immune responses. In validation, progression to ophthalmopathy was predicted by the model with 70% to 71% sensitivity and roughly 76% specificity, a median of 6.5 months before onset.

As encoded in the germline V gene, CDR1 is SGDLS while CDR2 is YYNGEE. The CDR3 sequence holds 13 residues, the cysteine and phenylalanine included. Only the CDR3 DNA is retained, 39 bases long and in frame from the first base. The trim is 3 bases for V and 5 bases for J, with a gap of 12 bases between the germline ends. Amplification of TCR beta CDR3 regions was carried out from RNA transcripts. A first-round RT-PCR of the TCR CDR3 used the HTBI primer set with the Qiagen OneStep RT-PCR kit. A second multiplex PCR round built the libraries, followed by size selection and purification. The libraries were sequenced on an Illumina HiSeq2000 using paired-end 100 bp reads. The paper's processing steps were these. Raw data were processed with SOAPnuke, discarding reads with adapters, uncalled bases, mean Phred below 15, or no exact constant-primer or identifier match. COPE v1.2.5 was used to merge the high-quality paired reads, and each unique nucleotide sequence was defined as a clonotype. MiTCR v1.1 was used to align the clonotypes against IMGT TRBV, TRBD and TRBJ reference segments. Analysis was restricted to V-J combinations with a frequency above 0.0001, which covered roughly 99% of repertoires. A TCS score was defined as the ratio of F50 (clonal expansion) to E x V (chaos), with BLOSUM62-based TCRdist applied between CDR3 peptides within each V-J. Welch's t-statistics and random forest reduced roughly 530 V-J features to 10 to 15, which were used in a naive Bayes classifier (R e1071). TCRdb cleaned the public reads at Q25 with fastp, built clones with MiXCR and kept in-frame beta chains. Entries are consolidated by CDR3 protein sequence, retaining the most common genes and DNA. None of the V and J calls come from the authors' own analysis; TCRdb made them. The sample includes roughly 180,000 distinct CDR3 sequences, with 15% to 20% observed a single time. The biggest ten clones account for roughly 29% of the sample.

In the case of this clonotype: Its target antigen remains unknown. Qualities for individual bases were not recorded, and no much larger clone is one base off.

Stable Graves' hyperthyroidism was defined as the absence of progression to ophthalmopathy over 18 months of follow-up. Hyperthyroidism patients were aged 18 to 65 years and newly diagnosed, with disease duration of less than 2 months. The study excluded patients with uncontrolled infections, other autoimmune diseases, pregnancy or lactation. Diagnoses relied on clinical symptoms, serum thyroxine and TRAb, thyroid ultrasound and orbital computed tomography. PBMCs were separated from over 9 ml of fresh peripheral blood using Ficoll-Paque density gradient centrifugation. Total RNA was extracted with Trizol reagent, and quality was checked on an Agilent 2100 Bioanalyzer.

The sequence derives from a woman aged 45-65 years with Graves' hyperthyroidism. The sample consisted of blood. The chain couples TRBV9 to TRBJ2-7, with TRBD1 perhaps the D gene, on 6 matching bases. At the DNA level, the sequence is TGTGCCAGCAGCGCCACAGGGATCCACGAGCAGTACTTC. Protein translation: CASSATGIHEQYF. Where the CDR3 stops, the reference TRBV9 and TRBJ2-7 genes take over; the full variable domain is DSGVTQTPKHLITATGQRVTLRCSPRSGDLSVYWYQQSLDQGLQFLIQYYNGEERAKGNILERFSAQQFPDLHSELNLSSLELGDSALYFCASSATGIHEQYFGPGTRLTVT.